This T cell receptor (beta chain) was retrieved from a study of blood T cell repertoires in COVID-19. The wider study: Samples came from the United States, Italy and Spain, spanning acute and convalescent COVID-19. PBMCs, B-cell-depleted T cells, or T cells were the source of the cDNA or gDNA that made up the material.

As handled by the study authors: Reference gene primer amplification gave estimated nucleated cell counts. Assay: immunoSEQ multiplex PCR; the TCRdb copy retains only in-frame clones and omits some. The V and J calls and clone size were taken over from that table, and D and trimming were inferred from the DNA. The sample consists of around 150,000 clones, roughly nine tenths of them appearing once. This TCR derives from a man between 60 and 75 years old with acute or convalescent COVID-19. The sequencing input was peripheral blood.

CDR3 nucleotides: TGCGCCAGCAGCCCCCTCGGGGCCAACGTCCTGACTTTC. Protein: CASSPLGANVLTF. V and J are TRBV5-1 and TRBJ2-6; D gene ambiguous. The V gene lost 4 bases and the J gene lost 4 bases, with 6 bases spanning the gap. Germline V gene lookup returns CDR1 SGHRS and CDR2 YFSETQ. CDR3 size: 13 residues. Filled out from reference TRBV5-1 and TRBJ2-6, the complete variable domain reads KAGVTQTPRYLIKTRGQQVTLSCSPISGHRSVSWYQQTPGQGLQFLFEYFSETQRNKGNFPGRFSGRQFSNSRSEMNVSTLELGDSALYLCASSPLGANVLTFGAGSRLTVL.